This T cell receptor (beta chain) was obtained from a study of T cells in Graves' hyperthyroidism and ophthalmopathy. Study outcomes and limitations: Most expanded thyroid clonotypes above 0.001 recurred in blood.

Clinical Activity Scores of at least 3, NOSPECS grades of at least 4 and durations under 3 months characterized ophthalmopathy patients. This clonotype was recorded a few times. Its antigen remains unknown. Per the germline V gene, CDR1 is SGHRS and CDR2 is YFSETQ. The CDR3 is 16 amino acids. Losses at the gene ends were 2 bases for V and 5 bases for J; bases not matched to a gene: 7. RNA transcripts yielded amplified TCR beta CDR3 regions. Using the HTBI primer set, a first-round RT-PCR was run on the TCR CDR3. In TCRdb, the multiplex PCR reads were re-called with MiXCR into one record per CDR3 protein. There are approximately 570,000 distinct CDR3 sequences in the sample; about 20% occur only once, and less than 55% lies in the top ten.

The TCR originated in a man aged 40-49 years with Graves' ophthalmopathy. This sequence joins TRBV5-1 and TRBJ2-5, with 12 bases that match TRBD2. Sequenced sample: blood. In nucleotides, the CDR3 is TGCGCCAGCAGCTTCGGACTAGCGGGATCCGGGGAGACCCAGTACTTC. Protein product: CASSFGLAGSGETQYF.